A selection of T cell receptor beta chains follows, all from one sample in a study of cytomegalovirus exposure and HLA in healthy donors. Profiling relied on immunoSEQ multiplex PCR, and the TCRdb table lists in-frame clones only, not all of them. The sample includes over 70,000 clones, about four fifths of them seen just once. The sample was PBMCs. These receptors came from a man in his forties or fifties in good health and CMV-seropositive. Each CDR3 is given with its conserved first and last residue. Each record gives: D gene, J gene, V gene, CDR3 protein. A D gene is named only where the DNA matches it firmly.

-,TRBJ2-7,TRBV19,CASSIGLVSEQYF
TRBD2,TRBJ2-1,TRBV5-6,CASSVPGLEGEQFF
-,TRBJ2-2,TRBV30,CAWSPGGPPGELFF
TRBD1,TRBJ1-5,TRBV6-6,CASSGRTGGNQPQHF
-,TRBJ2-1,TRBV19,CASSIDRALNEQFF
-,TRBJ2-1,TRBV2,CASSAGTLNEQFF
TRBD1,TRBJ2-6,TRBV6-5,CASSTGGAGANGLTF
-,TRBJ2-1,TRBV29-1,CSVERQGGYNEQFF
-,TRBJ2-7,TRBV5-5,CASSPARGPYEQYF
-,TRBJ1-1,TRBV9,CASSVKPGTEAFF
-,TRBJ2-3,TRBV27,CASYTPGSLTDTQYF
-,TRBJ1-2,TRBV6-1,CASRESGADGYTF
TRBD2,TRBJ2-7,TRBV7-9,CASSSLAGGLAGVLGEQYF
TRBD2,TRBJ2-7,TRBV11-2,CASSLSASGTYGQYF
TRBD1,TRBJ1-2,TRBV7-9,CASSLGQFYGYTF
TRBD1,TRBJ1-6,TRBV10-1,CASSEAGGNSPLHF
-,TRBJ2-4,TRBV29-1,CSVGQRASIQYF